This T cell receptor beta chain was sequenced during a study of tumor-infiltrating lymphocytes in primary liver carcinoma. For the study at large: Men as well as women, aged 30 to 69 years, made up the patients.

The sample holds many counts of this clonotype. No antigen is known for it. The study extracted blood RNA from unsorted whole blood and also extracted germline DNA. Researchers generated TCR beta cDNA from roughly 520 ng of total RNA, relying on a constant-region primer. Three nested multiplex PCR rounds of slightly modified ARM-PCR generated TCR beta libraries. Use of TRBV1-TRBV30 forward primers with a C-beta reverse primer characterized the first two PCR rounds, which lasted around 9 cycles each. TCRdb re-analysed the multiplex PCR reads in MiXCR, keeping a single row per CDR3 protein. The sample includes under 200,000 distinct CDR3 sequences, approximately 64% of them seen just once. Germline CDR1 is MNHEY and CDR2 is SVGAGI. The CDR3 has 15 residues. The junction had 11 bases not matched to a gene; V was cut back by 6 bases and J by 4 bases. Study conclusions and caveats: Overlap in tumor-adjacent and tumor-blood pairs fell below that of tumor region pairs.

This sequence originates from a woman aged 60-75 years with primary liver carcinoma and hepatitis B virus infection. Sequences were obtained from peripheral blood. V gene TRBV6-5 combines with J gene TRBJ1-2; 7 nucleotides match TRBD1. CDR3 sequence: CASRLAPGQLYGYTF. DNA for the CDR3: TGTGCCAGCAGACTTGCCCCGGGACAGCTCTATGGCTACACCTTC.